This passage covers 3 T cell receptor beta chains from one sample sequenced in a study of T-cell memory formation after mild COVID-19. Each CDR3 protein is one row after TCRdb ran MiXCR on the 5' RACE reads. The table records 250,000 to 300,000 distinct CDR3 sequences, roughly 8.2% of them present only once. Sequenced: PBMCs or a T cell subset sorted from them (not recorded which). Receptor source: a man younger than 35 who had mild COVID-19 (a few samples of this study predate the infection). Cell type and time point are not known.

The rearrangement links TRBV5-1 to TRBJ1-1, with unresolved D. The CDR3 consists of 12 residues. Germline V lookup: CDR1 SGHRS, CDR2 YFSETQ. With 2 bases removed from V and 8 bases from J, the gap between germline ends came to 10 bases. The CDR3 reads CASSLGNLEAFF. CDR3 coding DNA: TGCGCCAGCAGCTTAGGGAATTTAGAAGCTTTCTTT.

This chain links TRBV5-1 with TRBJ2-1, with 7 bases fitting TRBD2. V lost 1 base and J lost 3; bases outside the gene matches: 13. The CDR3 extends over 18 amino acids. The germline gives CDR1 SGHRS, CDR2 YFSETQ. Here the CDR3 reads CASSLSGRAVFGYNEQFF. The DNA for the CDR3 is TGCGCCAGCAGCTTGTCAGGGAGGGCCGTATTTGGCTACAATGAGCAGTTCTTC.

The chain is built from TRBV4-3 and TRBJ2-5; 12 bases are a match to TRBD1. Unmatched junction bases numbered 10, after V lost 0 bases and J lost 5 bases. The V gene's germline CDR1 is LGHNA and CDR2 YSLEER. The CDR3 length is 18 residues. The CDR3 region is CASSQDRGGTGGWETQYF. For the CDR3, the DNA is TGCGCCAGCAGCCAAGATCGGGGAGGGACAGGGGGCTGGGAGACCCAGTACTTC.